This TCR beta chain was documented in a study of lymphopenia after photon versus proton radiotherapy. Study-wide points: Proton therapy kept repertoires fairly stable, unlike photons, which gained effector/memory cells. Post-nadir TCR diversity decline inversely tracked overall survival among those who died.

Details on this clone: Its antigen is not known.

CDR3 length: 13 residues. V was pared by 11 bases and J by 0 bases, with 14 bases between. CDR1 and CDR2 (germline): SNHLY, FYNNEI. Here immunoSEQ multiplex PCR was the method, and the copy in TCRdb shows in-frame clones only, minus some. The sample records about 45,000 clones, 65% to 90% being singletons. This sample comprised peripheral blood, obtained from a patient treated with photon-based radiotherapy. The source of this sequence is a middle-aged man with gastric cancer. The chain links TRBV2 to TRBJ2-7; D might be TRBD1 (7 bases). The CDR3 region has the DNA TGTGCCGGATGCGGGACAGTCTCCTACGAGCAGTACTTC. It translates to CAGCGTVSYEQYF.